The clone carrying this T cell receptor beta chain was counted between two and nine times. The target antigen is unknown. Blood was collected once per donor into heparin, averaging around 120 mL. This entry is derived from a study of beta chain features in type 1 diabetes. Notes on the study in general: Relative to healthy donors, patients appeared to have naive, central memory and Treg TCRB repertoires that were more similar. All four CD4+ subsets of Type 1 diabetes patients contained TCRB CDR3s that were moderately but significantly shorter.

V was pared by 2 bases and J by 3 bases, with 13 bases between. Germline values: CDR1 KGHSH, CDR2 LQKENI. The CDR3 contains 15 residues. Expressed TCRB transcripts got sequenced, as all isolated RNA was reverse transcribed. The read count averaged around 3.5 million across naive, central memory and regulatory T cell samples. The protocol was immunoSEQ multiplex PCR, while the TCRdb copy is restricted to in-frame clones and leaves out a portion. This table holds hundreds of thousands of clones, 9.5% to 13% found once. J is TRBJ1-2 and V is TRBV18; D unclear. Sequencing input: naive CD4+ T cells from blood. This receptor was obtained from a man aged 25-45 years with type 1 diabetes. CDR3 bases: TGTGCCAGCTCACCAAGGTACCAGGATGACTATGGCTACACCTTC. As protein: CASSPRYQDDYGYTF.